This TCR beta chain was identified during a study of blood T cell repertoires in COVID-19. Study summary: T cells, B-cell-depleted T cells, or PBMCs supplied cDNA or gDNA.

The CDR3 spans 15 residues. CDR1 and CDR2 from the germline V gene are MDHEN and SYDVKM. J was trimmed by 6 bases and V by 3 bases; bases with no gene match: 8. In the authors' methods: Estimation of nucleated cell counts relied on the amplification of reference gene primers. The assay was immunoSEQ multiplex PCR, and TCRdb's table has in-frame clones only and misses some. The D gene and trimming were derived from the DNA, and the V and J assignments and clone size from that table. The repertoire holds tens of thousands of clones, with about 90% as singletons. The clonotype comes from a woman aged 55-70 years with active or convalescent COVID-19. The chain has TRBV28 and TRBJ1-5; TRBD1 matches at 7 bases. Sequencing input: peripheral blood. CDR3 sequence reads: CASSFTQGRGQPQHF. The CDR3 nucleotides are TGTGCCAGCAGTTTCACACAGGGGCGGGGTCAGCCCCAGCATTTT.